These 23 T cell receptor beta chains originate from one sample sequenced in a study of blood T cell repertoires in COVID-19. Sequencing used immunoSEQ multiplex PCR; TCRdb keeps in-frame clones, though not all of them. Of 200,000 to 300,000 clones detected, around four fifths appear once; the ten largest clones hold 5% to 8%. Source material: peripheral blood. The receptor source for this set is a woman aged 55-75 years with active or convalescent COVID-19.

This clone was recorded at least ten times. This rearrangement joins TRBV11-3 to TRBJ1-3; D remains ambiguous. CDR3 size: 11 residues. Trimming stripped 5 bases from V and 5 bases from J, with 4 bases between. CDR1 and CDR2 from the germline V gene are SGHNT and YENEEA. CDR3 residues: CASSGRNTIYF. The CDR3 bases are TGTGCCAGCAGCGGCAGAAACACCATATATTTT.

The chain combines TRBV5-1 with TRBJ1-1, with 7 positions matching TRBD1. After removal of 0 bases from V and 2 bases from J, the junction contained 7 bases not matched to a gene. This CDR3 is built from 16 residues. Germline V gives CDR1 SGHRS, CDR2 YFSETQ. In DNA form, the CDR3 reads TGCGCCAGCAGCTTGGCGACAGGGATCGGTAACACTGAAGCTTTCTTT. Translation gives CASSLATGIGNTEAFF.

J is TRBJ2-5 and V is TRBV6-5, with D possibly matching TRBD2 (9 bases). The germline V gene encodes CDR1 MNHEY and CDR2 SVGAGI. Trimming cost V 6 bases and J 5 bases, with 16 bases left between them. The CDR3 is 14 amino acids. CDR3 DNA: TGTGCCAGCAGCATAGCGGGGGACAGGGAGACCCAGTACTTC. Its protein product is CASSIAGDRETQYF.

The chain combines TRBV15 with TRBJ2-2, with TRBD1 matching over 7 bases. The length of the CDR3 is 15 residues. Unmatched junction bases numbered 7, after V lost 4 bases and J lost 5 bases. Germline-derived CDR1 and CDR2 are LNHNV and YYDKDF (reference sequence). The CDR3 reads CATSMNRGGTGELFF. CDR3 nucleotides: TGTGCCACCAGCATGAACAGGGGCGGGACCGGGGAGCTGTTTTTT.

The chain uses TRBV28 and TRBJ2-1; 13 positions match TRBD2. CDR3 length: 16 residues. V lost 5 bases and J lost 9; bases outside the gene matches: 10. Germline values: CDR1 MDHEN, CDR2 SYDVKM. CDR3 region: CASSRLGLAGESEQFF. The CDR3 nucleotides read TGTGCCAGCAGTCGACTCGGACTAGCGGGAGAAAGTGAGCAGTTCTTC. Using reference TRBV28 and TRBJ2-1 for the parts outside the CDR3, the full variable domain is DVKVTQSSRYLVKRTGEKVFLECVQDMDHENMFWYRQDPGLGLRLIYFSYDVKMKEKGDIPEGYSVSREKKERFSLILESASTNQTSMYLCASSRLGLAGESEQFFGPGTRLTVL.

The table lists this clone with many counts. The rearrangement joins TRBV14 to TRBJ2-2; 10 bases map to TRBD2. V was pared by 2 bases and J by 5 bases, with 2 bases of the junction left unmatched. The CDR3 is 15 residues long. CDR1 and CDR2 (germline): SGHDN, FVKESK. CDR3 coding DNA: TGTGCCAGCAGCCAACTAGCGGGAGAAACCGGGGAGCTGTTTTTT. Its translation is CASSQLAGETGELFF.

The rearrangement uses TRBV10-2 and TRBJ2-7; 8 bases are shared with TRBD2. Germline assignment: CDR1 WSHSY and CDR2 SAAADI. With V trimmed by 6 bases and J by 5 bases, 12 bases remained unmatched. This CDR3 comprises 15 residues. The CDR3 nucleotides are TGCGCCAGCAGGAGGGCCGGGACTAGTAGTCACGAGCAGTACGTC. Translated: CASRRAGTSSHEQYV.

The chain links TRBV19 to TRBJ1-3; D possibly corresponds to TRBD1 (5 bases). The CDR3 totals 14 residues. V dropped 3 bases and J dropped 5 bases, with 11 bases sitting between them. Germline V lookup: CDR1 LNHDA, CDR2 SQIVND (reference sequence). The CDR3 DNA reads as TGTGCCAGTAGTATTGGCCCGGACAGAAACACCATATATTTT. Protein product: CASSIGPDRNTIYF.

This clone has just a few counts. The chain has TRBV19 and TRBJ1-1; possibly TRBD1 for D (5 bases). V lost 2 bases and J lost 1, with 11 bases in between. Germline CDR1 and CDR2: LNHDA and SQIVND (reference sequence). The CDR3 length is 15 residues. The CDR3 reads CASSILARGNTEAFF. As DNA, the CDR3 is TGTGCCAGTAGTATACTCGCAAGGGGGAACACTGAAGCTTTCTTT.

V gene TRBV28 combines with J gene TRBJ2-3, with 11 bases that match TRBD1. The CDR3 covers 15 residues. Per germline, CDR1 MDHEN and CDR2 SYDVKM. Unmatched junction bases numbered 3, after V lost 3 bases and J lost 4 bases. The CDR3 spells CASSFPGQGADTQYF. CDR3 in DNA: TGTGCCAGCAGTTTTCCGGGACAGGGGGCAGATACGCAGTATTTT.

This clone has just one count. The chain recombines TRBV14 with TRBJ2-1; TRBD2 matches at 7 bases. The CDR3 is 15 residues long. From germline, CDR1 is SGHDN and CDR2 FVKESK. The ends lost 4 bases at V and 3 bases at J; junction bases unmatched: 6. In nucleotides, the CDR3 is TGTGCCAGCAGCCCTGGACTAGTTTTCTACAATGAGCAGTTCTTC. Protein: CASSPGLVFYNEQFF.

The chain uses TRBV5-1 and TRBJ1-5; D not certain. Trimming took off 0 bases at V and 0 bases at J, with 7 bases between the two ends. Germline lookup yields CDR1 SGHRS and CDR2 YFSETQ. The CDR3 contains 15 residues. CDR3 amino acids: CASSLDGHSNQPQHF. CDR3 in DNA: TGCGCCAGCAGCTTGGATGGCCATAGCAATCAGCCCCAGCATTTT.

The V and J genes are TRBV27 and TRBJ2-1; 8 bases fit TRBD2. Trimming took 7 bases from V and 5 from J; bases not matched to a gene: 13. This CDR3 is built from 16 residues. CDR1 is MNHEY, CDR2 SMNVEV, per germline (reference sequence). CDR3 region: CASTPFGTRNHNEQFF. The DNA of the CDR3 is TGTGCCAGCACCCCATTCGGGACTAGGAATCACAATGAGCAGTTCTTC.

This clone was picked up a small number of times. V usage is TRBV12-3 or TRBV12-4 and J usage is TRBJ1-5; no firm D call. V was trimmed by 5 bases and J by 4 bases, leaving 9 bases between them. This CDR3 region has 13 residues. CDR3 nucleotide sequence: TGTGCCAGCAGTGAGAATTATAATCAGCCCCAGCATTTT. Translation gives CASSENYNQPQHF.

This clone has just one count. The rearrangement uses TRBV9 and TRBJ2-1; 7 bases fit TRBD2. This CDR3 has 15 residues. Trimming took 6 bases from V and 2 from J; bases not matched to a gene: 8. CDR1 is SGDLS, CDR2 YYNGEE, per germline. The CDR3 reads CASNEAGDPYNEQFF. CDR3 coding DNA: TGTGCCAGCAATGAGGCGGGAGACCCCTACAATGAGCAGTTCTTC.

J is TRBJ1-5 and V is TRBV10-3, with a possible D match to TRBD1 (6 bases). Germline values: CDR1 ENHRY, CDR2 SYGVKD. This CDR3 is 14 amino acids long. The germline V and J ends were trimmed by 3 bases and 4 bases, with 10 bases remaining between them. The CDR3 loop reads CAISEDRPNQPQHF. The CDR3 nucleotides are TGTGCCATCAGTGAAGACAGGCCGAATCAGCCCCAGCATTTT.

V is TRBV18 and J is TRBJ2-3, with a possible D match to TRBD2 (6 bases). Germline V lookup: CDR1 KGHSH, CDR2 LQKENI. Trimming stripped 4 bases from V and 4 bases from J, with 9 bases between. This CDR3 contains 13 residues. Here the CDR3 DNA reads TGTGCCAGCTCACAAGGGGAGGCAGATACGCAGTATTTT. It encodes CASSQGEADTQYF.

In its sample, this clone was seen a few times. The gene calls are TRBV5-4 and TRBJ2-7; 7 bases agree with TRBD1. J lost 4 bases, V lost 0 bases, and 7 bases had no gene match. The CDR3 loop spans 15 amino acids. Looked up from germline, CDR1 is SGHNT and CDR2 is YYREEE (reference sequence). CDR3: CASSLGGHRGYEQYV. Here the CDR3 DNA reads TGTGCCAGCAGCTTGGGGGGTCACAGGGGATACGAGCAGTACGTC.

CDR3 DNA: TGCGCCAGCAGCTTCTGGACTAGCGGGGGCGTAGATACGCAGTATTTT. The encoded protein is CASSFWTSGGVDTQYF. V is TRBV5-1 and J is TRBJ2-3, with TRBD2 identical over 13 bases. This CDR3 has 16 amino acids. Germline loops: CDR1 SGHRS, CDR2 YFSETQ. V lost 2 bases, J lost 5 bases, and 5 bases stayed unmatched. Full variable domain (remainder filled in from reference TRBV5-1 and TRBJ2-3): KAGVTQTPRYLIKTRGQQVTLSCSPISGHRSVSWYQQTPGQGLQFLFEYFSETQRNKGNFPGRFSGRQFSNSRSEMNVSTLELGDSALYLCASSFWTSGGVDTQYFGPGTRLTVL.

The genes are TRBV19 and TRBJ2-2, with D tentatively TRBD1 (6 bases). The germline V and J ends were trimmed by 4 bases and 5 bases, with 14 bases remaining between them. Germline values: CDR1 LNHDA, CDR2 SQIVND (reference sequence). The CDR3 covers 15 residues. CDR3 DNA: TGTGCCAGTAGTAGCAGGGGTAGAAAAACCGGGGAGCTGTTTTTT. Translating gives CASSSRGRKTGELFF.

The rearrangement links TRBV5-6 to TRBJ1-5; 8 bases are shared with TRBD1. CDR3 length: 16 amino acids. From germline, CDR1 is SGHDT and CDR2 YYEEEE. V shed 5 bases and J 2 bases; nucleotides not matched to a gene: 9. The CDR3 protein is CASSLRGQGGNQPQHF. The CDR3, as DNA: TGTGCCAGCAGTCTCCGAGGACAGGGTGGCAATCAGCCCCAGCATTTT.

This clone occurred a few times. The V call is TRBV10-2, the J call TRBJ1-1; possibly TRBD1 for D (6 bases). Germline CDR1 reads WSHSY; CDR2 reads SAAADI. Trimming stripped 5 bases from V and 9 bases from J, with 22 bases between. This CDR3 is 15 amino acids long. The CDR3 spells CASSPRGGAREKAFF. The DNA of the CDR3 is TGCGCCAGCAGTCCCCGAGGGGGGGCCAGGGAGAAAGCTTTCTTT.

The chain employs TRBV6-5 and TRBJ1-1; D is unclear. Trimming removed 2 bases at V and 7 bases at J, with 14 bases between. This CDR3 is built from 14 residues. Germline V gene lookup returns CDR1 MNHEY and CDR2 SVGAGI. The chain's CDR3 is CASSYAGGLGEAFF. DNA for the CDR3: TGTGCCAGCAGTTACGCCGGCGGGTTGGGTGAAGCTTTCTTT.